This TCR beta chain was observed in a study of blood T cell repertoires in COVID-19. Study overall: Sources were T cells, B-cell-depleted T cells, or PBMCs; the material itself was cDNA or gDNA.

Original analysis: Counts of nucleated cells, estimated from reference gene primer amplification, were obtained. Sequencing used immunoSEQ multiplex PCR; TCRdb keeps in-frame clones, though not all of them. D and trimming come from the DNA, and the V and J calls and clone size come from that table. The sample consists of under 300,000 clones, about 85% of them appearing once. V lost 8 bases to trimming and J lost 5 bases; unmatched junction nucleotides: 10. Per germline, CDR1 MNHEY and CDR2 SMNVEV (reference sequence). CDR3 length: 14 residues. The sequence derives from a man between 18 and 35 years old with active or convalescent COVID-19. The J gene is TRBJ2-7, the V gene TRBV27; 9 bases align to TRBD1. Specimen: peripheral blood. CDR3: CASGLGTGPHEQYF. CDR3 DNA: TGTGCCAGCGGATTGGGGACAGGGCCCCACGAGCAGTACTTC.